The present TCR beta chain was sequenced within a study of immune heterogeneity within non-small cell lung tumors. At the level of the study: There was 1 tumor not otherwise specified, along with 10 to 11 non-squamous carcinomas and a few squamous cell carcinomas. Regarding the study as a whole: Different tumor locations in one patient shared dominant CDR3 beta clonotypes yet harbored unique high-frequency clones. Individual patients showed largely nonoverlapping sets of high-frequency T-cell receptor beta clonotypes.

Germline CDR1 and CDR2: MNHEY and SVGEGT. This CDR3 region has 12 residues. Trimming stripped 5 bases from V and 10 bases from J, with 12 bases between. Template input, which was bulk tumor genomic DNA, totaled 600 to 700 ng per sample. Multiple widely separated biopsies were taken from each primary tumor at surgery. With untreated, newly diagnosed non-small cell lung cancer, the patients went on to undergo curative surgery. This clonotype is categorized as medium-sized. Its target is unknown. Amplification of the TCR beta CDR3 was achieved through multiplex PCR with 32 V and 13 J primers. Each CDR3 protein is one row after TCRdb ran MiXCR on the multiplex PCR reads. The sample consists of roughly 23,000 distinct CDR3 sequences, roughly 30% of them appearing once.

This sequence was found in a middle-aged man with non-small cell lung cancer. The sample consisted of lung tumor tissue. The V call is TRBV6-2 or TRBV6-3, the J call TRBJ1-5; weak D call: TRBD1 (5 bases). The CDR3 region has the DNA TGTGCCAGCAGTAGGGACCGGACTCCCCAGCATTTT. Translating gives CASSRDRTPQHF.